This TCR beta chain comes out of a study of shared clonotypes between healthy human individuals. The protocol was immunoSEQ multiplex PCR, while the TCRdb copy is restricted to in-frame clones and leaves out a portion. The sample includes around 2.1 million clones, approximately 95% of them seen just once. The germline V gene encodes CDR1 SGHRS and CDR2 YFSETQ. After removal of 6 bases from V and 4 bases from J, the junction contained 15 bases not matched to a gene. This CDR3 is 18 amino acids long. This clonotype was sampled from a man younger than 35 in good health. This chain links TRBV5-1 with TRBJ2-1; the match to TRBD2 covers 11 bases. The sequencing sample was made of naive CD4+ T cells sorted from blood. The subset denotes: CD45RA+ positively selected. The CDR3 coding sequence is TGCGCCAGCACCCATGATAGCGGGACTAGCGGTAAATACAATGAGCAGTTCTTC. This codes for CASTHDSGTSGKYNEQFF. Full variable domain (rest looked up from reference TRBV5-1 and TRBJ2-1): KAGVTQTPRYLIKTRGQQVTLSCSPISGHRSVSWYQQTPGQGLQFLFEYFSETQRNKGNFPGRFSGRQFSNSRSEMNVSTLELGDSALYLCASTHDSGTSGKYNEQFFGPGTRLTVL.